This entry describes one T cell receptor beta chain. The antigen is undetermined. V lost 3 bases to trimming and J lost 6 bases, with 10 bases between them. CDR1 and CDR2 (germline): SGHNT, YYREEE (reference sequence). The CDR3 contains 14 residues. Focal radiation and CTLA-4 blockade (ipilimumab) were tested in chemo-refractory metastatic non-small-cell lung cancer patients. Assay: immunoSEQ multiplex PCR; the TCRdb copy retains only in-frame clones and omits some. This sample has 12,000 to 15,000 clones, with roughly 70% found just once. The sample originates from a study of radiotherapy plus CTLA-4 blockade in lung cancer. Study-wide background: Disease control was present in 30% to 40% of patients, and objective responses in roughly 17%.

Study results and limitations: The authors reported that early blood T cell clone dynamics, with interferon-beta, best predicted response. TCR clones from tumors expanded in blood after radiotherapy plus ipilimumab.

The sequences come from peripheral blood, collected from a patient treated with radiotherapy plus ipilimumab. This sequence originates from a human donor with non-small cell lung cancer whose response to radiotherapy plus ipilimumab could not be evaluated. The rearrangement links TRBV5-4 to TRBJ1-6; possible D gene TRBD1, 6 bases. The CDR3 protein is CASSSGQLNSPLHF. The CDR3, as DNA: TGTGCCAGCAGCTCCGGACAGCTTAATTCACCCCTCCACTTT.